Judged by abundance, the clone carrying this T cell receptor beta chain is medium-sized (0.01 to 0.1%). The library came from three nested PCR rounds adapted from ARM-PCR protocols. Each CDR3 protein is one row after TCRdb ran MiXCR on the multiplex PCR reads. The sample shows some 100,000 distinct CDR3 sequences, roughly two thirds of them seen only once. The CDR3 has 13 amino acids. CDR1 DFQATT and CDR2 SNEGSKA come from the germline V gene (reference sequence). V lost 0 bases and J 2 bases, leaving 5 bases between the germline ends. No cell sorting was done before RNA was extracted from the tissue. This non-tumor lung sample came from over 3 cm beyond the tumor edge. The data derive from a study of tumor and adjacent non-tumor tissue in lung cancer.

The genes are TRBV20-1 and TRBJ2-1, with no clear D. Material for sequencing was distant non-tumor lung tissue. The sequence was obtained from a man aged 25 to 40 with non-small cell lung cancer. The CDR3 here is CSARDLPYNEQFF. The CDR3, as DNA: TGCAGTGCTAGAGATCTCCCCTACAATGAGCAGTTCTTC.